Listed below are T cell receptor beta chains from one sample, sequenced in a study of Tregs in tolerant kidney transplant recipients. Assay used: immunoSEQ multiplex PCR; TCRdb lists only in-frame clones, some missing. The sample has more than 70,000 clones; about 91% are singletons. The sample here was CD4+ T cells from blood (PBMCs), taken 24 months after the transplant. Source of these receptors: a human patient who received a combined kidney and bone marrow transplant. Some T cells may trace back to the graft donor. The CDR3 runs from the conserved cysteine through the conserved F or W. The D gene is left open where the match is weak. Rows give clone size only sometimes, using once, few, many, or a class for an expanded clone.

J: TRBJ1-6; V: TRBV19; size: .; D: .; DNA: TGTGCCAGTAGTATTGCATCGACAGCTAGAAATTCCCCCCTCCACTTT; CDR3: CASSIASTARNSPLHF
J: TRBJ2-5; V: TRBV25-1; size: .; D: .; DNA: TGTGCCAGCACTCTAGGAGAGGGAGCGACCCAGTACTTC; CDR3: CASTLGEGATQYF
J: TRBJ1-5; V: TRBV19; size: .; D: .; DNA: TGTGCCAGTAGTACAGGGCCTAGCAATCAGCCCCAGCATTTT; CDR3: CASSTGPSNQPQHF
J: TRBJ1-1; V: TRBV29-1; size: few; D: .; DNA: TGCAGCGCCTCGGAGGGGTCGAACACTGAAGCTTTCTTT; CDR3: CSASEGSNTEAFF
J: TRBJ2-7; V: TRBV5-1; size: .; D: TRBD2; DNA: TGCGCCAGCAGCCCGGGACTAGCGGGGGTCCAGGAGCAGTACTTC; CDR3: CASSPGLAGVQEQYF
J: TRBJ2-4; V: TRBV4-3; size: once; D: .; DNA: TGCGCCAGCAGCCAAGACTACCGCGGGCTCATAGCCAAAAACATTCAGTACTTC; CDR3: CASSQDYRGLIAKNIQYF
J: TRBJ2-7; V: TRBV11-3; size: .; D: TRBD1; DNA: TGTGCCAGCAGCAGGGACAGTCTTGGGCAGTACTTC; CDR3: CASSRDSLGQYF
J: TRBJ2-7; V: TRBV2; size: .; D: TRBD2; DNA: TGTGCCAGCAGTGAAGCCTTGAGCCCGGGGGGGCAGTACTTC; CDR3: CASSEALSPGGQYF
J: TRBJ1-1; V: TRBV28; size: .; D: .; DNA: TGTGCCAGTAAGTGGGGGCTGAACACTGAAGCTTTCTTT; CDR3: CASKWGLNTEAFF
J: TRBJ2-7; V: TRBV5-5; size: .; D: TRBD1; DNA: TGTGCCAGCAGCGTGACAGGGGCAGGATTCTCCTACGAGCAGTACTTC; CDR3: CASSVTGAGFSYEQYF
J: TRBJ2-1; V: TRBV18; size: .; D: TRBD2; DNA: TGTGCCAGCTCACCCTGGACTAGCGGGGGGGTAAATGAGCAGTTCTTC; CDR3: CASSPWTSGGVNEQFF
J: TRBJ2-4; V: TRBV7-9; size: .; D: .; DNA: TGTGCCAGCAGCTATAGCACACATATTCAGTACTTC; CDR3: CASSYSTHIQYF
J: TRBJ2-6; V: TRBV4-2; size: .; D: .; DNA: TGTGCCAGCAGCCAAGATCCCCGGGGGGCTCGGATCTCTGGGGCCAACGTCCTGACTTTC; CDR3: CASSQDPRGARISGANVLTF
J: TRBJ2-7; V: TRBV6-1; size: .; D: TRBD2; DNA: TGTGCCAGCGGAAGTAGCGGGAGTCCCGAGCAGTACTTC; CDR3: CASGSSGSPEQYF
J: TRBJ2-7; V: TRBV5-1; size: .; D: .; DNA: TGCGCCAGCAGCCCAGAGGAGTGGAAAACCTACGAGCAGTACTTC; CDR3: CASSPEEWKTYEQYF
J: TRBJ1-2; V: TRBV5-6; size: few; D: .; DNA: TGTGCCAGCAGCTTGGTACAGTCTGCTAACTATGGCTACACCTTC; CDR3: CASSLVQSANYGYTF
J: TRBJ2-5; V: TRBV4-1; size: .; D: TRBD2; DNA: TGCGCCAGCAGCCGTAATTATTTCCAGCGGGAGCCATACCAAGAGACCCAGTACTTC; CDR3: CASSRNYFQREPYQETQYF
J: TRBJ2-3; V: TRBV2; size: .; D: .; DNA: TGTGCCAGCAGTGAAGGGGGGGCAGATACGCAGTATTTT; CDR3: CASSEGGADTQYF
J: TRBJ2-1; V: TRBV7-2; size: .; D: TRBD1; DNA: TGTGCCAGCAGCCGATCCGGGACAGGGGCTTACAATGAGCAGTTCTTC; CDR3: CASSRSGTGAYNEQFF
J: TRBJ1-3; V: TRBV5-1; size: .; D: .; DNA: TGCGCCAGCAGCTTGGTCCCCAGCTCTGGAAACACCATATATTTT; CDR3: CASSLVPSSGNTIYF
J: TRBJ2-2; V: TRBV7-8; size: .; D: .; DNA: TGTGCCAGCAGCCAAGATAGGCTAGTGGTCCCCGGGGAGCTGTTTTTT; CDR3: CASSQDRLVVPGELFF
J: TRBJ2-5; V: TRBV4-2; size: .; D: TRBD2; DNA: TGTGCCAGCAGCCAGGTTTTAAGAGGGGCGGGGGGAGAGACCCAGTACTTC; CDR3: CASSQVLRGAGGETQYF
J: TRBJ2-5; V: TRBV7-3; size: .; D: .; DNA: TGTGCCAGCAGCTTAGCGGGGCGCGAGACCCAGTACTTC; CDR3: CASSLAGRETQYF
J: TRBJ2-7; V: TRBV7-9; size: .; D: TRBD1; DNA: TGTGCCAGCAGCCCCAATCGGTTTGACAGGGGCGACGAGCAGTACTTC; CDR3: CASSPNRFDRGDEQYF
J: TRBJ2-3; V: TRBV11-2; size: .; D: TRBD1; DNA: TGTGCCAGCAGCTTAGGGGGGACAGGAACAGATACGCAGTATTTT; CDR3: CASSLGGTGTDTQYF
J: TRBJ2-1; V: TRBV7-9; size: .; D: .; DNA: TGTGCCAGCAGCCACGGGACAATCTACAATGAGCAGTTCTTC; CDR3: CASSHGTIYNEQFF
J: TRBJ1-2; V: TRBV20-1; size: .; D: .; DNA: TGCAGTGCTATCGGTGACTATGGCTACACCTTC; CDR3: CSAIGDYGYTF
J: TRBJ1-1; V: TRBV7-2; size: .; D: .; DNA: TGTGCCAGCAGCTTAAGGGGGGGGGTTTACACTGAAGCTTTCTTT; CDR3: CASSLRGGVYTEAFF
J: TRBJ1-3; V: TRBV21-1; size: .; D: .; DNA: TGTGCCAGCAGCAAAAGCGGGACACCAGGAAACACCATATATTTT; CDR3: CASSKSGTPGNTIYF
J: TRBJ2-3; V: TRBV5-1; size: .; D: .; DNA: TGCGCCAGCAGCTTGGACAGGGTGACAGATACGCAGTATTTT; CDR3: CASSLDRVTDTQYF
J: TRBJ1-1; V: TRBV11-1; size: .; D: .; DNA: TGTGCCAGCAGTCTGGCGAGGCGAACTGAAGCTTTCTTT; CDR3: CASSLARRTEAFF